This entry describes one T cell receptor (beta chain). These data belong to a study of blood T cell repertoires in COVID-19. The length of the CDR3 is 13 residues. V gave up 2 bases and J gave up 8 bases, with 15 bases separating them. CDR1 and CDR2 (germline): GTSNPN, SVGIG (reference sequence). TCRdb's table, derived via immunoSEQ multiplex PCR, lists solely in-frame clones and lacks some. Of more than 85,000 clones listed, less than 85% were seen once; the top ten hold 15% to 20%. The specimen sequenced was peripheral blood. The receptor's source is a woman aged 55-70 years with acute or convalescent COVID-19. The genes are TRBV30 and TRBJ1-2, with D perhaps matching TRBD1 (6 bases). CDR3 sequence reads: CAWSLTGPGGYTF. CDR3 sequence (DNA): TGTGCCTGGAGTTTGACAGGCCCTGGGGGCTACACCTTC.